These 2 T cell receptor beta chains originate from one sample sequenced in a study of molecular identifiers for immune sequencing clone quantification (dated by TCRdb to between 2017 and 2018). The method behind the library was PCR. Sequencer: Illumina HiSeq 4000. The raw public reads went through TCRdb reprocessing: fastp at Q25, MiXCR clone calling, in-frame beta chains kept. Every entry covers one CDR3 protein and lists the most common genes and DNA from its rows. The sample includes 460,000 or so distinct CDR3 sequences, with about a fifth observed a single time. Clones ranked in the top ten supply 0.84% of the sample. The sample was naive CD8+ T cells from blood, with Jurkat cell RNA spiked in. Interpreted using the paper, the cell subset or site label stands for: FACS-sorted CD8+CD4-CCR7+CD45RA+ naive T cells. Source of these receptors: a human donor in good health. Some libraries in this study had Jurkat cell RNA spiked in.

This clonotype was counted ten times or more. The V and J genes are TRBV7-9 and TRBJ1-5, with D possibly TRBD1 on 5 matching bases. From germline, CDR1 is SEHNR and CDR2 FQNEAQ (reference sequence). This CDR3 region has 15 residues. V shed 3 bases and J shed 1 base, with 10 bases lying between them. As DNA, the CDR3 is TGTGCCAGCAGCTTGGGGGGGTTGAGCAATCAGCCCCAGCATTTT. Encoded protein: CASSLGGLSNQPQHF.

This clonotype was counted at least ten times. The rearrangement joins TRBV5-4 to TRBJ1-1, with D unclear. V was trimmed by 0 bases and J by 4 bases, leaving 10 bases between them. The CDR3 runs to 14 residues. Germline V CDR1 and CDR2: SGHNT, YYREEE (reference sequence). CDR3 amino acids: CASSLGTRATEAFF. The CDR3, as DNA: TGTGCCAGCAGCTTGGGAACACGGGCCACTGAAGCTTTCTTT. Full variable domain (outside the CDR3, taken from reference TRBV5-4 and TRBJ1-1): ETGVTQSPTHLIKTRGQQVTLRCSSQSGHNTVSWYQQALGQGPQFIFQYYREEENGRGNFPPRFSGLQFPNYSSELNVNALELDDSALYLCASSLGTRATEAFFGQGTRLTVV.